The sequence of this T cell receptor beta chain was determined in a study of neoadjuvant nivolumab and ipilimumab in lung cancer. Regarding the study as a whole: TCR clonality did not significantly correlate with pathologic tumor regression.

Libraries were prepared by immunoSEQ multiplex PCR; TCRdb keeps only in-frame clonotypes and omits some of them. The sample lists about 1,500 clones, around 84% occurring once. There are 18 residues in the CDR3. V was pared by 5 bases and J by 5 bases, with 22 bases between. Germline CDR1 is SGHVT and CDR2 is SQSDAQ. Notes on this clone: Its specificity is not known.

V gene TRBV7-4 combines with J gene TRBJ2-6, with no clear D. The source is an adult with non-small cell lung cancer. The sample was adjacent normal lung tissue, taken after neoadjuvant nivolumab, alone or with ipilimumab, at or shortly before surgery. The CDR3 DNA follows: TGTGCCAGCAGCCCCAACTCCAGCTCACAAAGTCGGGCCAACGTCCTGACTTTC. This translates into CASSPNSSSQSRANVLTF.